Below are 30 T cell receptor beta chains sequenced from a single sample in a study of early T cells in non-severe SARS-CoV-2 infection. TCRdb re-called the 5' RACE reads through MiXCR, storing one row per CDR3 protein. The profile shows 85,000 to 90,000 distinct CDR3 sequences, approximately 15% of them singletons. Input material: whole blood. Every receptor here comes from an adult who was a healthcare worker with PCR-confirmed SARS-CoV-2 infection or an uninfected control (not recorded which).

This clonotype was seen more than once but under ten times. The chain combines TRBV19 with TRBJ2-7, with TRBD2 as a possible D gene (6 bases). V gave up 7 bases and J gave up 3 bases, with 10 bases separating them. Looked up from germline, CDR1 is LNHDA and CDR2 is SQIVND (reference sequence). The CDR3 is made up of 12 amino acids. CDR3 loop: CASKGRDYEQYF. DNA for the CDR3: TGTGCCAGTAAAGGGCGGGACTACGAGCAGTACTTC.

This clonotype was found a few times. The rearrangement joins TRBV7-9 to TRBJ1-2, with 9 bases aligning to TRBD1. V shed 5 bases and J 6 bases; nucleotides not matched to a gene: 13. The CDR3 is 16 residues long. The V gene's germline CDR1 is SEHNR and CDR2 FQNEAQ (reference sequence). The CDR3 DNA reads as TGTGCCAGCAGCCCTAGCAGAACGGGACAGGGACATGGCTACACCTTC. Translation: CASSPSRTGQGHGYTF.

V and J are TRBV6-6 and TRBJ2-7, with 8 bases lining up with TRBD2. CDR1 is MNHNY and CDR2 is SVGAGI in the germline V gene (reference sequence). The CDR3 contains 14 residues. V lost 0 bases and J lost 5; bases outside the gene matches: 3. CDR3: CASSYSGGGNEQYF. CDR3 in DNA: TGTGCCAGCAGTTACTCCGGGGGGGGTAACGAGCAGTACTTC.

V gene TRBV5-1 combines with J gene TRBJ2-2; no clear D. Trimming took off 1 base at V and 0 bases at J, with 7 bases between the two ends. CDR3 length: 15 amino acids. Germline-derived CDR1 and CDR2 are SGHRS and YFSETQ. In nucleotides, the CDR3 is TGCGCCAGCAGCTTGTCTGGGGCGAACACCGGGGAGCTGTTTTTT. Translating it yields CASSLSGANTGELFF.

This chain uses TRBV5-1 with TRBJ2-7; 7 bases align to TRBD2. The CDR3 totals 14 residues. With 2 bases clipped from V and 0 bases from J, the junction kept 2 bases outside the gene matches. Germline V CDR1 and CDR2: SGHRS, YFSETQ. As DNA, the CDR3 is TGCGCCAGCAGCTTTGGCGGGAGCTCCTACGAGCAGTACTTC. Protein sequence: CASSFGGSSYEQYF.

This chain uses TRBV27 with TRBJ2-7; D is unclear. With 5 bases removed from V and 0 bases from J, the gap between germline ends came to 11 bases. CDR1 is MNHEY and CDR2 is SMNVEV in the germline V gene (reference sequence). CDR3 size: 14 residues. CDR3 DNA: TGTGCCAGCAGTCATGGCAAAAGCTCCTACGAGCAGTACTTC. Protein product: CASSHGKSSYEQYF.

This clonotype was seen ten or more times. The rearrangement uses TRBV20-1 and TRBJ2-3, with 12 bases matching TRBD2. J gave up 0 bases and V 3 bases, and 1 base lay outside the gene matches. This CDR3 has 15 residues. Germline V lookup: CDR1 DFQATT, CDR2 SNEGSKA (reference sequence). CDR3 amino acids: CSARGTSGSTDTQYF. The DNA of the CDR3 is TGCAGTGCTAGGGGGACTAGCGGGAGCACAGATACGCAGTATTTT.

This clonotype has a handful of counts. J is TRBJ2-1 and V is TRBV7-2, with D uncertain. The V gene's germline CDR1 is SGHTA and CDR2 FQGNSA. This CDR3 comprises 16 residues. Deletions cut 4 bases from V and 7 bases from J, with 20 bases between. DNA for the CDR3: TGTGCCAGCAGCTCCAGCACCCTTGCCGTGTGGAATGAGCAGTTCTTC. Amino acids: CASSSSTLAVWNEQFF.

There are a few counts of this clonotype. The chain combines TRBV4-1 with TRBJ2-1; D gene uncertain. V lost 8 bases, J lost 0 bases, and 14 bases lay in between. Germline V gives CDR1 MGHRA, CDR2 YSYEKL. The CDR3 has 15 amino acids. The CDR3 bases are TGCGCCAGCCTGTCGGACCCTGGCTCCTACAATGAGCAGTTCTTC. The encoded protein is CASLSDPGSYNEQFF.

This clonotype was observed a handful of times. This chain connects TRBV5-1 to TRBJ1-6, with D possibly being TRBD1 (6 bases). The CDR3 runs 14 residues. V dropped 3 bases and J dropped 7 bases, with 11 bases sitting between them. The germline CDR1 and CDR2 sequences are SGHRS and YFSETQ. The CDR3, as DNA: TGCGCCAGCAGCTCACAGGGTTACAATTCACCCCTCCACTTT. The encoded protein is CASSSQGYNSPLHF.

The chain links TRBV14 to TRBJ1-1, with 7 bases aligning to TRBD1. Trimming cost V 0 bases and J 3 bases; bases outside gene matches: 1. CDR3 size: 14 residues. Germline CDR1 and CDR2: SGHDN and FVKESK. In DNA form, the CDR3 reads TGTGCCAGCAGCCAAGATACAGGGGACACTGAAGCTTTCTTT. Translation: CASSQDTGDTEAFF.

V is TRBV6-5 and J is TRBJ1-5, with 8 bases fitting TRBD1. CDR1 is MNHEY, CDR2 SVGAGI, per germline. J lost 5 bases, V lost 6 bases, and 6 bases had no gene match. This CDR3 region has 14 residues. The CDR3 DNA reads as TGTGCCAGCAGAGGGACAGGCGGACATCAGCCCCAGCATTTT. It yields the protein CASRGTGGHQPQHF.

This CDR3 is CASSVGRESSYEQYF. CDR3 sequence (DNA): TGTGCCAGCAGCGTAGGCCGGGAGAGCTCCTACGAGCAGTACTTC. The chain links TRBV9 to TRBJ2-7; a weak D match, TRBD2 (6 bases). Trimming cost V 0 bases and J 0 bases, with 10 bases left between them. Germline CDR1 SGDLS, CDR2 YYNGEE. The CDR3 is 15 residues long.

This clonotype was seen more than once but under ten times. CDR3 sequence: CASSEYNPGEKGYGYTF. The DNA of the CDR3 is TGTGCCAGCAGTGAATATAATCCAGGGGAGAAGGGCTATGGCTACACCTTC. This rearrangement joins TRBV25-1 to TRBJ1-2; TRBD1 is a possible D gene (6 bases). This CDR3 region has 17 residues. CDR1 is MGHDK and CDR2 is SYGVNS in the germline V gene. The germline V and J ends were trimmed by 0 bases and 4 bases, with 18 bases remaining between them.

There are a few counts of this clonotype. The chain employs TRBV20-1 and TRBJ1-5, with D unclear. Trimming took off 5 bases at V and 2 bases at J, with 13 bases between the two ends. Germline CDR1 reads DFQATT; CDR2 reads SNEGSKA (reference sequence). The CDR3 runs 14 residues. CDR3 protein: CSAAGRLGNQPQHF. In DNA form, the CDR3 reads TGCAGTGCTGCGGGAAGGTTAGGCAATCAGCCCCAGCATTTT.

This clonotype has more than one count but fewer than ten. V and J are TRBV29-1 and TRBJ1-1; the D is unclear. Germline CDR1 reads SQVTM; CDR2 reads ANQGSEA. The CDR3 covers 9 residues. Trimming took 6 bases from V and 6 from J, leaving 5 bases between them. CDR3 amino acids: CSVLPEAFF. The DNA for the CDR3 is TGCAGCGTACTGCCTGAAGCTTTCTTT.

The chain links TRBV11-3 to TRBJ1-1; 7 nucleotides align to TRBD1. The CDR3 covers 17 residues. The V and J ends lost 0 bases and 1 base, in that order; junction bases with no gene match: 8. CDR1 is SGHNT, CDR2 YENEEA, per germline. The CDR3 region is CASSLDPLTGENTEAFF. In DNA form, the CDR3 reads TGTGCCAGCAGCTTAGATCCCCTTACAGGGGAGAACACTGAAGCTTTCTTT. The full variable domain, completed using reference TRBV11-3 and TRBJ1-1, is EAGVVQSPRYKIIEKKQPVAFWCNPISGHNTLYWYLQNLGQGPELLIRYENEEAVDDSQLPKDRFSAERLKGVDSTLKIQPAELGDSAVYLCASSLDPLTGENTEAFFGQGTRLTVV.

This clonotype turned up a few times. V gene TRBV20-1 combines with J gene TRBJ1-2; 7 bases fit TRBD1. The germline gives CDR1 DFQATT, CDR2 SNEGSKA (reference sequence). The CDR3 has 12 residues. The CDR3, as DNA: TGCAGGGGGGAAGGGACAGACTATGGCTACACCTTC. Residues: CRGEGTDYGYTF.

The table lists this clonotype with a few counts. This chain connects TRBV9 to TRBJ2-2; 7 bases are a match to TRBD1. The trim removed 0 bases at V and 6 bases at J, leaving 8 bases unmatched. The germline gives CDR1 SGDLS, CDR2 YYNGEE. The CDR3 is made up of 16 amino acids. CDR3 region: CASSVEGQVGAGELFF. The DNA of the CDR3 is TGTGCCAGCAGCGTAGAAGGACAGGTTGGCGCCGGGGAGCTGTTTTTT.

At least ten counts were recorded for this clonotype. J is TRBJ2-3 and V is TRBV20-1; 13 nucleotides match TRBD2. The CDR3 length is 15 residues. Germline V lookup: CDR1 DFQATT, CDR2 SNEGSKA (reference sequence). V shed 6 bases, J shed 3 bases, and the junction held 6 bases outside the gene matches. The CDR3 spells CSAAPTSGRTDTQYF. The CDR3 DNA follows: TGCAGTGCAGCTCCGACTAGCGGGAGGACAGATACGCAGTATTTT.

Ten or more counts support this clonotype. The V gene is TRBV27, the J gene TRBJ2-1; no firm D call. Trimming took 3 bases from V and 3 from J, leaving 9 bases between them. This CDR3 is 14 amino acids long. CDR1 MNHEY and CDR2 SMNVEV come from the germline V gene (reference sequence). The CDR3 DNA follows: TGTGCCAGCAGTTTCCGTGCCGTCTACAATGAGCAGTTCTTC. Protein sequence: CASSFRAVYNEQFF.

The rearrangement uses TRBV27 and TRBJ2-7, with 10 positions matching TRBD1. With V trimmed by 0 bases and J by 7 bases, 9 bases remained unmatched. Germline V CDR1 and CDR2: MNHEY, SMNVEV (reference sequence). The CDR3 loop spans 16 amino acids. For the CDR3, the DNA is TGTGCCAGCAGTTTATCCCCGGGACAGGGGCGGCGGGAGCAGTACTTC. It translates to CASSLSPGQGRREQYF.

The sample holds a few counts of this clonotype. The rearrangement uses TRBV29-1 and TRBJ2-5; D gene uncertain. Trimming removed 7 bases at V and 2 bases at J, with 8 bases between. CDR3 length equals 11 residues. Germline loops: CDR1 SQVTM, CDR2 ANQGSEA. CDR3 in amino acids: CSAARQETQYF. The CDR3 DNA is TGCAGCGCTGCGAGGCAAGAGACCCAGTACTTC.

This clonotype has a handful of counts. The chain joins TRBV6-1 to TRBJ1-1; D not resolved. Germline V lookup: CDR1 MNHNS, CDR2 SASEGT. Trimming removed 0 bases from V and 3 bases from J, with 2 bases in between. This CDR3 has 12 residues. CDR3 sequence: CASSEADTEAFF. The CDR3 DNA sequence: TGTGCCAGCAGTGAAGCGGACACTGAAGCTTTCTTT.

The chain carries TRBV29-1 and TRBJ1-2, with 7 bases fitting TRBD1. The V gene end was trimmed by 7 bases and the J gene end by 3 bases; junction bases not matched to a gene: 11. The CDR3 contains 14 residues. The germline V gene encodes CDR1 SQVTM and CDR2 ANQGSEA. This CDR3 reads CSARRDSGDYGYTF. For the CDR3, the DNA is TGCAGCGCCCGACGGGACAGCGGGGACTATGGCTACACCTTC.

The chain combines TRBV28 with TRBJ2-4; D might be TRBD1 or TRBD2, each matching 5 bases. This CDR3 has 14 amino acids. V lost 6 bases and J lost 2, with 11 bases in between. CDR1 is MDHEN and CDR2 is SYDVKM in the germline V gene. CDR3 sequence reads: CASRGTAPKNIQYF. For the CDR3, the DNA is TGTGCCAGCAGGGGGACGGCTCCCAAAAACATTCAGTACTTC. The complete variable domain, with remaining parts taken from reference TRBV28 and TRBJ2-4, reads DVKVTQSSRYLVKRTGEKVFLECVQDMDHENMFWYRQDPGLGLRLIYFSYDVKMKEKGDIPEGYSVSREKKERFSLILESASTNQTSMYLCASRGTAPKNIQYFGAGTRLSVL.

In its sample, this clonotype was seen many times. V usage is TRBV27 and J usage is TRBJ1-6; D unresolved. Germline CDR1 is MNHEY and CDR2 is SMNVEV (reference sequence). Trimming removed 0 bases from V and 9 bases from J, with 12 bases in between. The CDR3 length is 15 residues. CDR3 sequence: CASSLSGHLGSPLHF. The DNA for the CDR3 is TGTGCCAGCAGTTTATCTGGGCACCTTGGTTCACCCCTCCACTTT.

The chain uses TRBV6-5 and TRBJ2-5; no clear D. The germline CDR1 and CDR2 sequences are MNHEY and SVGAGI. Trimming took 0 bases from V and 4 from J, leaving 12 bases between them. The CDR3 consists of 15 residues. This CDR3 is CASSYSLPVGETQYF. In DNA, the CDR3 is TGTGCCAGCAGTTACTCCTTGCCCGTTGGAGAGACCCAGTACTTC.

This clonotype was counted ten times or more. The V call is TRBV7-8, the J call TRBJ2-1; D perhaps matches TRBD1 (5 bases). The length of the CDR3 is 15 residues. CDR1 is SGHVS and CDR2 is FQNEAQ in the germline V gene. Trimming removed 5 bases from V and 8 bases from J, with 19 bases in between. The CDR3 DNA reads TGTGCCAGCAGCCCCCAGGCTGCAGGGTGGTATGAGCAGTTCTTC. Protein product: CASSPQAAGWYEQFF.

This chain uses TRBV14 with TRBJ2-7; TRBD2 aligns across 7 bases. CDR3 size: 13 residues. V was clipped by 2 bases and J by 5 bases; unmatched bases: 3. Germline lookup yields CDR1 SGHDN and CDR2 FVKESK. The CDR3 spells CASSQWEGNEQYF. CDR3 in DNA: TGTGCCAGCAGCCAATGGGAGGGTAACGAGCAGTACTTC.